The entry below gives a single TCR beta chain sequence along with its context. The antigen remains undetermined. The PCR had 60 Vbeta and 13 Jbeta primers. Measured with immunoSEQ multiplex PCR; TCRdb has only the in-frame clones, and not every one. The data show 150,000 to 250,000 clones, 70% to 90% seen once. The source of the sample is a study of cytomegalovirus exposure and HLA in healthy donors. Overall study results and limits: Across HLA loci, a later analysis found differing TCR association rates, with DRB1 most and HLA-C fewest.

Trimming cost V 2 bases and J 6 bases, with 14 bases left between them. This CDR3 comprises 15 residues. CDR1 and CDR2 (germline): MNHNS, SASEGT. Sequenced input: PBMCs. The chain has TRBV6-1 and TRBJ1-5; D not resolved. The receptor comes from a woman in her fifties or sixties in good health and CMV-seronegative. The CDR3 sequence is CASSERGERGQPQHF. Here the CDR3 DNA reads TGTGCCAGCAGTGAACGCGGGGAGAGAGGTCAGCCCCAGCATTTT.